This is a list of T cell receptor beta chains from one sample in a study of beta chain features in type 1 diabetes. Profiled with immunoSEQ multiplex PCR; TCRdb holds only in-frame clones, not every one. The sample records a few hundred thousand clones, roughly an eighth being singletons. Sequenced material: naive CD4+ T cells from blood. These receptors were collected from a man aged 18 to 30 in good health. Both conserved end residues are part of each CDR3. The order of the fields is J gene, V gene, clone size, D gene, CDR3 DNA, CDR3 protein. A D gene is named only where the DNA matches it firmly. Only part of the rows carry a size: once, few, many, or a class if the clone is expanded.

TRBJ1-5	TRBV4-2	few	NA	TGTGCCAGCAGCCAAGTCTCGGGGACACTCAATCAGCCCCAGCATTTT	CASSQVSGTLNQPQHF
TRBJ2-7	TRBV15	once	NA	TGTAGACAGAGACAATCCGTCACCTACGAGCAGTACTTC	CRQRQSVTYEQYF
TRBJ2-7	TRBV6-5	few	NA	TGTGCCAGCAGTTACTCGAGGGATGGGGAGCAGTACTTC	CASSYSRDGEQYF
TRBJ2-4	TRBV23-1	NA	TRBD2	TGCGCCAGCGGGGGGGGCGGGAGGGCCATCTCCAAAAACATTCAGTACTTC	CASGGGGRAISKNIQYF
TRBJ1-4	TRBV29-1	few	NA	TGCAGCGTTCGTCAGGGAGGTGCAACTAATGAAAAACTGTTTTTT	CSVRQGGATNEKLFF
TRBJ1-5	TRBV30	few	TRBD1	TGTGCCTGGAGTGTATATACCCAGACAGGGAGAGGCAATCAGCCCCAGCATTTT	CAWSVYTQTGRGNQPQHF
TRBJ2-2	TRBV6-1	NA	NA	TGTGCCAGCAGTTTTCGGGGCACCGGGGAGCTGTTTTTT	CASSFRGTGELFF
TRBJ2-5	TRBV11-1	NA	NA	TGTGCCAGCAGCGAAGCGGAGACCCAGTACTTC	CASSEAETQYF
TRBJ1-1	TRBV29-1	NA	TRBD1	TGCAGCGCACCGGGACAGGCGAACACTGAAGCTTTCTTT	CSAPGQANTEAFF
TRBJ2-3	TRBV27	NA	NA	TGTGCCAGCAGTTTGTCTATGTCTAGCACAGATACGCAGTATTTT	CASSLSMSSTDTQYF
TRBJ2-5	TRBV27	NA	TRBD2	TGTGCCAGCGGGGGGGGTCAAGAGACCCAGTACTTC	CASGGGQETQYF
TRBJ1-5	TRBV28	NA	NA	TGTGCCAGCAGTTTAGGTCCAGGGAGGGTTGGACAGCCCCAGCATTTT	CASSLGPGRVGQPQHF
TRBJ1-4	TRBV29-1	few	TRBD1	TGCAGCGCCCGACAGGGAGATGAAAAACTGTTTTTT	CSARQGDEKLFF
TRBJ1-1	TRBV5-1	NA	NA	TGCGCCAGCAGCTTCGGGGTGGACACTGAAGCTTTCTTT	CASSFGVDTEAFF
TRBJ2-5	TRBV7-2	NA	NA	TGTGCCAGCAGCTCCGACAGGAATAAAGAGACCCAGTACTTC	CASSSDRNKETQYF
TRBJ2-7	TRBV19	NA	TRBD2	TGTGCCAGTAGTATGGGACTAGCAGAAACCTACGAGCAGTACTTC	CASSMGLAETYEQYF
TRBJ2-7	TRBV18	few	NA	TGTGCCAGCTCTCCAACCTGGACGGGGTGGTACGAGCAGTACTTC	CASSPTWTGWYEQYF
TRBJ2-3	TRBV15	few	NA	TGTGCCACCAGCACCGGTAGATCTTCCACAGATACGCAGTATTTT	CATSTGRSSTDTQYF
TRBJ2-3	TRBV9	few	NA	TGTGCCAGCAGCGTCAGGAGGGGAACAGATACGCAGTATTTT	CASSVRRGTDTQYF
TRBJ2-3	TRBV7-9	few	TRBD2	TGTGCCAGCAGCTTGTTCGCGGGGGGGCATAGGGATACGCAGTATTTT	CASSLFAGGHRDTQYF
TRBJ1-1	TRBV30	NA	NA	TGTGCCTGGAGTTCACGGGAGGAAGCTTTCTTT	CAWSSREEAFF
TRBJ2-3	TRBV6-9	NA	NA	TGTGCCAGCAGTGGCTCCACAGATACGCAGTATTTT	CASSGSTDTQYF
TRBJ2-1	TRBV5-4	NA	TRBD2	TGTGCCAGCAGCTTGTGGGCCAGCGGGGGGTTAAATGAGCAGTTCTTC	CASSLWASGGLNEQFF
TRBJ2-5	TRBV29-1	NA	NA	TGCAGCGTTGATCTGTCGGGGGGCGCGGAGACCCAGTACTTC	CSVDLSGGAETQYF
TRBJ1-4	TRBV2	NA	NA	TGTGCCAGCAGTGACGGGACAAATGAAAAACTGTTTTTT	CASSDGTNEKLFF
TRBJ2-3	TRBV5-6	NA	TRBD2	TGTGCCAGCAGCTTGACTAGCGGGAGGGCCGTCACAGATACGCAGTATTTT	CASSLTSGRAVTDTQYF
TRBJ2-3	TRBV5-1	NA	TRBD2	TGCGCCAGCAGCTTGGCGCCTAGCGGGCCACTTCGGGGCACAGATACGCAGTATTTT	CASSLAPSGPLRGTDTQYF
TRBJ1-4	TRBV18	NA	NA	TGTGCCAGCTCACCACGGACAGAGGTTGAAAAACTGTTTTTT	CASSPRTEVEKLFF
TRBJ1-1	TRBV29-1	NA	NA	TGCAGCGCCGAGCGGATACAGGGATCTGAAGCTTTCTTT	CSAERIQGSEAFF
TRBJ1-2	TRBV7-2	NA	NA	TGTGCCAGCAGCTTAGGCACAAACTATGGCTACACCTTC	CASSLGTNYGYTF
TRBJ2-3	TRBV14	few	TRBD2	TGTGCCAGCAGCCCAAGACTAGCGGGAGACATACGATCGCAGTATTTT	CASSPRLAGDIRSQYF
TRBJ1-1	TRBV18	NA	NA	TGTGCCAGCTCACCGAGTAGAGTTTTCGCTGAAGCTTTCTTT	CASSPSRVFAEAFF
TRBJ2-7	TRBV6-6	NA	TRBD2	TGTGCCAGCAAACTAGCGGGATCGAGTGACGAGCAGTACTTC	CASKLAGSSDEQYF
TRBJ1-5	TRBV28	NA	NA	TGTGCCAGCAGTTCCCTCGGGCAGCCCCAGCATTTT	CASSSLGQPQHF
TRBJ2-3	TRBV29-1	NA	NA	TGCAGCGTGGGACTGGGGCACACAGATACGCAGTATTTT	CSVGLGHTDTQYF
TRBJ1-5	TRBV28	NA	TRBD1	TGTGCCAGCAGAGGGACAGACAATCAGCCCCAGCATTTT	CASRGTDNQPQHF
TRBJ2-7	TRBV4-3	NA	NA	TGCGCCAGCAGCCAAGATCTGTCCTACGAGCAGTACTTC	CASSQDLSYEQYF
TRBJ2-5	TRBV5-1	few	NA	TGCGCCAGCAGCTTGGAAGAGAAAGAGACCCAGTACTTC	CASSLEEKETQYF
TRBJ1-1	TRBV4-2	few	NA	TGTGCCAGCAGCCAAAGGACAGCGATGAACACTGAAGCTTTCTTT	CASSQRTAMNTEAFF
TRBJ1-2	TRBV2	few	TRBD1	TGTGCCAGCAGGATCGGGACAGGGGATAACTATGGCTACACCTTC	CASRIGTGDNYGYTF
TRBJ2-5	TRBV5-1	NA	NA	TGCGCCAGCAGCTTGGTCGCGCAGGGGGAGACCCAGTACTTC	CASSLVAQGETQYF